This entry lists 20 T cell receptor beta chains sequenced from one sample in a study of human T cells and chemical hapten exposure (dated by TCRdb to the early 2020s). The intended sense of this specimen's time point label: patch test 3, about 24 weeks after DPC sensitization. Interpreted using the paper, the treatment or condition label stands for: therapeutic diphenylcyclopropenone sensitization with weekly scalp DPC. To prepare the library, RACE was applied. Sequencing instrument: NextSeq 500. TCRdb's own reprocessing of the public reads used fastp at Q25 and MiXCR and kept productive beta chains. A single entry per CDR3 protein holds the most common genes and DNA from its merged rows. The sample table holds some 89,000 distinct CDR3 sequences, of which 25% to 30% were seen once. Under 13% of the sample is taken by the ten largest. The starting material was whole blood, obtained in connection with sensitization to the hapten diphenylcyclopropenone (DPC). The receptors shown here come from a man between 35 and 55 years old with alopecia areata. Some clones in this sample may be carry-over from other donors' samples.

A few counts support this clonotype. CDR3 amino acids: CASSSRLTDTQYF. Written as DNA, the CDR3 is TGTGCCAGCAGCAGTCGGTTGACAGATACGCAGTATTTT. The rearrangement joins TRBV7-6 to TRBJ2-3; D is ambiguous. V dropped 5 bases and J dropped 3 bases, with 9 bases sitting between them. Germline CDR1 is SGHVS and CDR2 is FNYEAQ. The CDR3 is 13 residues long.

The chain recombines TRBV12-3 or TRBV12-4 with TRBJ2-5; the D is unclear. The length of the CDR3 is 13 residues. V was trimmed by 7 bases and J by 3 bases, leaving 12 bases between them. CDR3 sequence: CASTRTDEETQYF. In DNA form, the CDR3 reads TGTGCCAGCACCCGTACGGACGAAGAGACCCAGTACTTC.

This chain links TRBV9 with TRBJ2-3; 7 bases line up with TRBD2. The germline V gene has CDR1 SGDLS and CDR2 YYNGEE. With V trimmed by 4 bases and J by 4 bases, 15 bases remained unmatched. The CDR3 is 17 amino acids. The CDR3 reads CASSSHSSGGSADTQYF. CDR3 coding DNA: TGTGCCAGCAGCTCCCATAGTTCGGGCGGGAGTGCAGATACGCAGTATTTT.

The CDR3 spells CASSPGTNQPQHF. CDR3 sequence (DNA): TGTGCCAGCTCACCTGGGACCAATCAGCCCCAGCATTTT. The rearrangement uses TRBV18 and TRBJ1-5, with a tentative D call TRBD1 (5 bases). Germline V CDR1 and CDR2: KGHSH, LQKENI. Trimming cost V 3 bases and J 3 bases, with 6 bases left between them. The CDR3 is 13 residues long.

The rearrangement joins TRBV14 to TRBJ1-1, with D perhaps matching TRBD1 (5 bases). This CDR3 spans 13 amino acids. In germline, CDR1 is SGHDN, CDR2 FVKESK. V was cut by 7 bases and J by 0 bases, with 9 bases left in between. CDR3 nucleotides: TGTGCCAGCAAATGGGGGTTGAACACTGAAGCTTTCTTT. This sequence encodes CASKWGLNTEAFF.

This clonotype was detected only a few times. The V and J genes are TRBV20-1 and TRBJ2-2; a weak D match, TRBD2 (5 bases). Trimming left V 3 bases short and J 0 bases short, with 11 bases between. This CDR3 has 15 residues. CDR1 and CDR2 from the germline V gene are DFQATT and SNEGSKA (reference sequence). The CDR3, as DNA: TGCAGTGCTAGGAAGGGAGCGACGAACACCGGGGAGCTGTTTTTT. Translating it yields CSARKGATNTGELFF.

The rearrangement uses TRBV18 and TRBJ1-5; the D is unclear. The V gene's germline CDR1 is KGHSH and CDR2 LQKENI. V lost 4 bases, J lost 6 bases, and 10 bases lay in between. This CDR3 comprises 13 residues. The chain's CDR3 is CASSLSITQPQHF. The DNA of the CDR3 is TGTGCCAGCTCACTAAGCATTACTCAGCCCCAGCATTTT.

V gene TRBV19 combines with J gene TRBJ2-1; 11 bases align to TRBD2. V shed 1 base and J 7 bases; nucleotides not matched to a gene: 3. Germline V gives CDR1 LNHDA, CDR2 SQIVND (reference sequence). CDR3 length equals 15 residues. CDR3 amino acids: CASSIASGRLNEQFF. The CDR3 DNA sequence: TGTGCCAGTAGTATAGCTAGCGGGAGGTTGAATGAGCAGTTCTTC.

This rearrangement joins TRBV20-1 to TRBJ2-7, with D maybe TRBD1 (5 bases). CDR3 length: 14 residues. Germline V gene lookup returns CDR1 DFQATT and CDR2 SNEGSKA (reference sequence). Trimming cost V 5 bases and J 6 bases, with 20 bases left between them. CDR3 nucleotides: TGCAGTGCTCCCCCCGAGGCTCCTGGGGCCGAGCAGTACTTC. This translates into CSAPPEAPGAEQYF.

This rearrangement joins TRBV12-3 or TRBV12-4 to TRBJ2-1; the match to TRBD2 covers 8 bases. The CDR3 runs 15 residues. V was clipped by 5 bases and J by 4 bases; unmatched bases: 7. CDR3 in amino acids: CASSPRAGVYNEQFF. Here the CDR3 DNA reads TGTGCCAGCAGTCCCAGAGCGGGAGTTTACAATGAGCAGTTCTTC.

This clonotype has more than one count but fewer than ten. The V and J genes are TRBV7-9 and TRBJ1-5, with D perhaps matching TRBD1 (5 bases). Germline V gene data show CDR1 as SEHNR and CDR2 as FQNEAQ (reference sequence). The CDR3 is 14 residues long. With 4 bases removed from V and 4 bases from J, the gap between germline ends came to 11 bases. Written as DNA, the CDR3 is TGTGCCAGCAGCTCCCTAGGGGTTAATCAGCCCCAGCATTTT. Its translation: CASSSLGVNQPQHF.

This clonotype was observed a handful of times. The chain uses TRBV20-1 and TRBJ2-1, with TRBD2 as a possible D gene (6 bases). Looked up from germline, CDR1 is DFQATT and CDR2 is SNEGSKA (reference sequence). The CDR3 length is 12 residues. Between the trimmed V and J ends, which lost 8 bases and 8 bases, there was a span of 16 bases. CDR3 sequence reads: CSIQIREDEQFF. The CDR3 coding sequence is TGCAGTATACAAATTAGGGAGGATGAGCAGTTCTTC.

CDR3 protein: CASSVVGSYNEQFF. In DNA, the CDR3 is TGTGCCAGCAGCGTGGTCGGCAGCTACAATGAGCAGTTCTTC. The chain carries TRBV9 and TRBJ2-1, with D uncertain. In germline, CDR1 is SGDLS, CDR2 YYNGEE. The germline V and J ends were trimmed by 2 bases and 3 bases, with 9 bases remaining between them. The CDR3 consists of 14 residues. The full variable domain, completed using reference TRBV9 and TRBJ2-1, is DSGVTQTPKHLITATGQRVTLRCSPRSGDLSVYWYQQSLDQGLQFLIQYYNGEERAKGNILERFSAQQFPDLHSELNLSSLELGDSALYFCASSVVGSYNEQFFGPGTRLTVL.

This rearrangement joins TRBV5-1 to TRBJ2-1; TRBD2 agrees at 10 bases. V trimming: 2 bases; J trimming: 7 bases; junction bases outside the gene matches: 3. This CDR3 is built from 14 residues. Per the germline V gene, CDR1 is SGHRS and CDR2 is YFSETQ. The CDR3 loop reads CASSFSGRANEQFF. CDR3 nucleotide sequence: TGCGCCAGCAGCTTCAGCGGGAGGGCAAATGAGCAGTTCTTC.

This clonotype has more than one count but fewer than ten. The chain carries TRBV12-3 or TRBV12-4 and TRBJ2-7, with 10 bases matching TRBD2. The V and J ends lost 9 bases and 5 bases, in that order; junction bases with no gene match: 7. CDR3 length: 13 residues. The CDR3 bases are TGTGCCAGTTCTCTCACTAGCGGGAACGAGCAGTACTTC. Translation gives CASSLTSGNEQYF.

This clonotype came up many times. V and J are TRBV7-2 and TRBJ2-4; D is undetermined. The CDR3 is made up of 14 amino acids. The ends were cut back, 1 base at V and 0 bases at J, with 4 bases in the middle. The germline V gene has CDR1 SGHTA and CDR2 FQGNSA. CDR3 in amino acids: CASSLGQAKNIQYF. CDR3 DNA sequence: TGTGCCAGCAGCTTAGGACAAGCCAAAAACATTCAGTACTTC.

The chain combines TRBV6-4 with TRBJ2-1; 16 bases agree with TRBD2. The CDR3 has 20 residues. V lost 5 bases to trimming and J lost 4 bases; unmatched junction nucleotides: 14. Per germline, CDR1 MRHNA and CDR2 SNTAGT. CDR3 loop: CASSSRGTSGRARGYNEQFF. In nucleotides, the CDR3 is TGTGCCAGCAGTTCGAGAGGGACTAGCGGGAGGGCTAGGGGTTACAATGAGCAGTTCTTC.

V usage is TRBV6-5 and J usage is TRBJ1-1, with D perhaps TRBD1 (5 bases). The V end lost 6 bases, the J end lost 10 bases, and 15 bases lay between the germline ends. The CDR3 is made up of 12 amino acids. The germline CDR1 and CDR2 sequences are MNHEY and SVGAGI. The DNA of the CDR3 is TGTGCCAGCAGCCCAGGGACGTCGAGAGCTTTCTTT. It codes for CASSPGTSRAFF.

This sequence joins TRBV7-2 and TRBJ2-3, with 8 nucleotides matching TRBD2. With V trimmed by 1 base and J by 4 bases, 7 bases remained unmatched. The CDR3 loop spans 16 amino acids. The germline gives CDR1 SGHTA, CDR2 FQGNSA. The CDR3 DNA is TGTGCCAGCAGCTTAGAGCGGGGGATGGGTGCAGATACGCAGTATTTT. This gives the protein CASSLERGMGADTQYF.

The chain combines TRBV28 with TRBJ2-7, with D possibly TRBD1 on 5 matching bases. This CDR3 comprises 15 residues. The germline V gene encodes CDR1 MDHEN and CDR2 SYDVKM. V lost 4 bases and J lost 0, with 13 bases in between. CDR3 nucleotides: TGTGCCAGCAGTTCGAGACAGACAAGCTCCTACGAGCAGTACTTC. It is translated as CASSSRQTSSYEQYF.